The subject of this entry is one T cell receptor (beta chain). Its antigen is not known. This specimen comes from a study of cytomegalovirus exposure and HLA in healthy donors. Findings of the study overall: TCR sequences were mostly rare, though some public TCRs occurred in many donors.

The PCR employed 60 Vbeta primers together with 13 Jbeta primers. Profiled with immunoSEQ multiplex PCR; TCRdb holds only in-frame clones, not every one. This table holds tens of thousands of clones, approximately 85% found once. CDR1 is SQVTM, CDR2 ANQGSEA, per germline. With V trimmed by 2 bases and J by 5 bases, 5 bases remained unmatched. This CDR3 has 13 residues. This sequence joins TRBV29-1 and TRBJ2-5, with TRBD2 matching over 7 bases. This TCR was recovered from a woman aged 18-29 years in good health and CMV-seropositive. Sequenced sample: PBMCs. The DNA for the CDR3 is TGCAGCGTTGAACGACTAGCTCGTGAGACCCAGTACTTC. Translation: CSVERLARETQYF.